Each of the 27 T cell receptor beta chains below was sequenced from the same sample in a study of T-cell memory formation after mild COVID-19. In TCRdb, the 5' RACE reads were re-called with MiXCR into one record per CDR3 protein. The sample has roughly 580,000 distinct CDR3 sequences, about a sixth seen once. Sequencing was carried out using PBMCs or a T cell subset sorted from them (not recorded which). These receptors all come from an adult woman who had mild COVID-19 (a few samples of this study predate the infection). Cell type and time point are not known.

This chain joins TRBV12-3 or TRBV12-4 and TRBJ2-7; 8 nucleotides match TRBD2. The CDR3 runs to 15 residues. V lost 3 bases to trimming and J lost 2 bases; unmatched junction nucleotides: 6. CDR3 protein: CASSFTSGSPYEQYF. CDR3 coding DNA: TGTGCCAGCAGTTTTACTAGCGGTTCACCCTACGAGCAGTACTTC.

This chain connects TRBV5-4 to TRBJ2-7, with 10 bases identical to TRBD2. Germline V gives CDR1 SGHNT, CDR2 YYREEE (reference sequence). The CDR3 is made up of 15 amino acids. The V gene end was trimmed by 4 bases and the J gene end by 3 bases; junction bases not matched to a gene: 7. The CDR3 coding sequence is TGTGCCAGCAGCCCCGGGACTAGCGTTGTCTACGAGCAGTACTTC. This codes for CASSPGTSVVYEQYF. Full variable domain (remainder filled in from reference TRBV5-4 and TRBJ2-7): ETGVTQSPTHLIKTRGQQVTLRCSSQSGHNTVSWYQQALGQGPQFIFQYYREEENGRGNFPPRFSGLQFPNYSSELNVNALELDDSALYLCASSPGTSVVYEQYFGPGTRLTVT.

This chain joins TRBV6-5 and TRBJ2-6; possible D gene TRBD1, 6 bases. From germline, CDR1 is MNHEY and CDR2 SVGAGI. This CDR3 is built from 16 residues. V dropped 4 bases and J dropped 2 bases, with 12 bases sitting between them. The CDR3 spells CASSSRGWPGANVLTF. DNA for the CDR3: TGTGCCAGCAGTTCCAGGGGATGGCCTGGGGCCAACGTCCTGACTTTC.

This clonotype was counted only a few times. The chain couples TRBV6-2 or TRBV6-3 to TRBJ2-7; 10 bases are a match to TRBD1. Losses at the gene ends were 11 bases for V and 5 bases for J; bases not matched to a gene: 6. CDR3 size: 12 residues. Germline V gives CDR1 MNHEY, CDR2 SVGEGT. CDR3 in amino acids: CAGGTGVHEQYF. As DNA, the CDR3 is TGTGCCGGCGGGACAGGGGTTCACGAGCAGTACTTC.

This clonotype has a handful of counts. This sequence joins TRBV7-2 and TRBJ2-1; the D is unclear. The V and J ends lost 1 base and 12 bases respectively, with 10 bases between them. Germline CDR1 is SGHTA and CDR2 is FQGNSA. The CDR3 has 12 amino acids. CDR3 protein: CASSLGNKRQFF. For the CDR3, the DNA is TGTGCCAGCAGCTTAGGAAATAAGAGGCAGTTCTTC.

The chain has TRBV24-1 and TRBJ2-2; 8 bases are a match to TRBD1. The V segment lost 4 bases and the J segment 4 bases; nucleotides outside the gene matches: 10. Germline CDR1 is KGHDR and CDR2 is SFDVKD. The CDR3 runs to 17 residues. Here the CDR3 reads CATSDPHLTGGTGELFF. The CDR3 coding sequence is TGTGCCACCAGTGACCCTCACCTAACAGGGGGCACCGGGGAGCTGTTTTTT.

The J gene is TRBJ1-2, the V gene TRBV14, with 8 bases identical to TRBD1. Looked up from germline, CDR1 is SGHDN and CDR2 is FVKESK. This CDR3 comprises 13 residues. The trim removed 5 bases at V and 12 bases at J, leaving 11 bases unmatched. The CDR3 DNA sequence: TGTGCCAGCAGCATCCAGGGGGCGCCTCCTCACACCTTC. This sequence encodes CASSIQGAPPHTF.

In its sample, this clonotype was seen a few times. The CDR3: CASSSGRGHQETQYF. Written as DNA, the CDR3 is TGCGCCAGCAGCTCGGGAAGGGGCCACCAAGAGACCCAGTACTTC. The chain has TRBV5-1 and TRBJ2-5; D assignment may be TRBD1 or TRBD2 (5 bases each). V lost 3 bases and J 0 bases, leaving 12 bases between the germline ends. From germline, CDR1 is SGHRS and CDR2 YFSETQ. The CDR3 length is 15 residues.

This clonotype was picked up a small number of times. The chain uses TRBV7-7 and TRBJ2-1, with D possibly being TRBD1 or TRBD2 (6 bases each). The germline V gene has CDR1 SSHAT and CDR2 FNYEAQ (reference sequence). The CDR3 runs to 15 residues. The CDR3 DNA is TGTGCTACCAGCACAACCGGGGGCCTGAACAATGAGCAGTTCTTC. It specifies CATSTTGGLNNEQFF.

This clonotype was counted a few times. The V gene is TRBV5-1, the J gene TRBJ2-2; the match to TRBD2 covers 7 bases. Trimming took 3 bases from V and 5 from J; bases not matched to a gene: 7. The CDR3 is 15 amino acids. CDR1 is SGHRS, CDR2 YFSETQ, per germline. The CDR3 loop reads CASSSREAGTGELFF. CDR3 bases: TGCGCCAGCAGCTCCCGGGAGGCGGGTACCGGGGAGCTGTTTTTT.

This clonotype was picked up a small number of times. The CDR3 DNA sequence: TGCGCCAGCAGCCAAGTTCGGACAGGGGGCGCGGGAAACACTGAAGCTTTCTTT. Residues: CASSQVRTGGAGNTEAFF. The J gene is TRBJ1-1, the V gene TRBV4-1; 11 nucleotides agree with TRBD1. This CDR3 has 18 amino acids. Germline CDR1 reads MGHRA; CDR2 reads YSYEKL. Losses at the gene ends were 1 base for V and 2 bases for J; bases not matched to a gene: 9.

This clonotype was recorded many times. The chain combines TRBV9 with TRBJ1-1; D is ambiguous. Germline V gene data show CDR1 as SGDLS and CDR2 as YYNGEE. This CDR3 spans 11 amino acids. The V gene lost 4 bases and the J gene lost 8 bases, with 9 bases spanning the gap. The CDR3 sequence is CASSPSTEAFF. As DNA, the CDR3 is TGTGCCAGCAGCCCTAGTACAGAAGCTTTCTTT. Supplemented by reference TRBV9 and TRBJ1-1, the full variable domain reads DSGVTQTPKHLITATGQRVTLRCSPRSGDLSVYWYQQSLDQGLQFLIQYYNGEERAKGNILERFSAQQFPDLHSELNLSSLELGDSALYFCASSPSTEAFFGQGTRLTVV.

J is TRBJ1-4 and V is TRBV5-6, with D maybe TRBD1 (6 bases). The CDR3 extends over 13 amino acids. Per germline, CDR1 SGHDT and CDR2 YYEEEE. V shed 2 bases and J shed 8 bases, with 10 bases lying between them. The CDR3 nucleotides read TGTGCCAGCAGCTTTTCGCAGGGGGAAAAACTGTTTTTT. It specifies CASSFSQGEKLFF.

CDR3 residues: CASSQPPGYGYTF. Here the CDR3 DNA reads TGTGCCAGCAGCCAGCCCCCGGGCTATGGCTACACCTTC. The V gene is TRBV9, the J gene TRBJ1-2; D call uncertain. V dropped 4 bases and J dropped 4 bases, with 11 bases sitting between them. Germline-derived CDR1 and CDR2 are SGDLS and YYNGEE. The CDR3 spans 13 residues.

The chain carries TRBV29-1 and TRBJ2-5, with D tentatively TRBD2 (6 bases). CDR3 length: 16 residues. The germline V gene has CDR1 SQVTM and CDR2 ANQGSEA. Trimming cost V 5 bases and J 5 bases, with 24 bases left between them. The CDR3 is CSVLSSASARRETQYF. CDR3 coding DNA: TGCAGCGTTTTATCATCGGCTAGCGCCCGACGGGAGACCCAGTACTTC.

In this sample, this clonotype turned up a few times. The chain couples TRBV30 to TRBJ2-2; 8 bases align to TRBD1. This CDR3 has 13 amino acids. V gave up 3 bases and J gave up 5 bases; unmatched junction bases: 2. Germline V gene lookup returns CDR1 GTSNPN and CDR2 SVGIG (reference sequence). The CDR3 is CAWRDRGTGELFF. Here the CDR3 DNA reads TGTGCCTGGAGAGACAGGGGAACCGGGGAGCTGTTTTTT. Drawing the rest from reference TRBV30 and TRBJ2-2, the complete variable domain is SQTIHQWPATLVQPVGSPLSLECTVEGTSNPNLYWYRQAAGRGLQLLFYSVGIGQISSEVPQNLSASRPQDRQFILSSKKLLLSDSGFYLCAWRDRGTGELFFGEGSRLTVL.

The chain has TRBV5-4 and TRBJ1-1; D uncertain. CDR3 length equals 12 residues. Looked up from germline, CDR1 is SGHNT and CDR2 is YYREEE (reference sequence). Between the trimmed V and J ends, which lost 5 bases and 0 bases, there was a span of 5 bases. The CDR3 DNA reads TGTGCCAGCAGTGGACTGAACACTGAAGCTTTCTTT. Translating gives CASSGLNTEAFF. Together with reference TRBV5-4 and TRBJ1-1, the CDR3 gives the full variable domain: ETGVTQSPTHLIKTRGQQVTLRCSSQSGHNTVSWYQQALGQGPQFIFQYYREEENGRGNFPPRFSGLQFPNYSSELNVNALELDDSALYLCASSGLNTEAFFGQGTRLTVV.

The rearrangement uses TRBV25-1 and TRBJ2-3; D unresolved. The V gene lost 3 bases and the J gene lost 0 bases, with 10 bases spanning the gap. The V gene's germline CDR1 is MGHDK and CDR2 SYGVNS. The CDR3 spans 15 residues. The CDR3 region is CASSDSAASTDTQYF. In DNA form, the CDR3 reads TGTGCCAGCAGTGATAGTGCGGCGAGCACAGATACGCAGTATTTT.

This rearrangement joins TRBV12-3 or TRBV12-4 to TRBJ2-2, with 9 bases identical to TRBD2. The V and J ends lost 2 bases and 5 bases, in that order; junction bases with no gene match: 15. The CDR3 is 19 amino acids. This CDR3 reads CASSLYWVAGATGTGELFF. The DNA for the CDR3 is TGTGCCAGCAGTTTATACTGGGTAGCGGGAGCCACGGGGACCGGGGAGCTGTTTTTT.

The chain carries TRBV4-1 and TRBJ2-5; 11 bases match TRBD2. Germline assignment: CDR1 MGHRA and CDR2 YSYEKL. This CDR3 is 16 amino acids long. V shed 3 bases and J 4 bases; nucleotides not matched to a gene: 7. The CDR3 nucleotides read TGCGCCAGCAGCCAGGGACGACTAGCGGGGCGAGAGACCCAGTACTTC. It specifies CASSQGRLAGRETQYF.

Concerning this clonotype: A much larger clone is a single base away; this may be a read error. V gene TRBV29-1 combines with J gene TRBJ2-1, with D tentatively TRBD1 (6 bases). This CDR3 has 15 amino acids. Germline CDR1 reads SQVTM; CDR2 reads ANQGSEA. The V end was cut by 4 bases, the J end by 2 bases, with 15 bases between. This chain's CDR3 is CSVVEQGGPYNEQFF. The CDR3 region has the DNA TGCAGCGTTGTAGAACAGGGCGGCCCCTACAATGAGCAGTTCTTC.

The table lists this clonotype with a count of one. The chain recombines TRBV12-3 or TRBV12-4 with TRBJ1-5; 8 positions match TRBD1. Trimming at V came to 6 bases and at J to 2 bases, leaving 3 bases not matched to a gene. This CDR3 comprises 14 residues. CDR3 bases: TGTGCCAGCAGCAAGACAGGGGGCAATCAGCCCCAGCATTTT. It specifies CASSKTGGNQPQHF.

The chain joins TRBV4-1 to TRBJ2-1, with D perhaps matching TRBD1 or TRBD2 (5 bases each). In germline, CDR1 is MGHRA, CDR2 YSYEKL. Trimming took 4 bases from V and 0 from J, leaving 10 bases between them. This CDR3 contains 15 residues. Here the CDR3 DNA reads TGCGCCAGCAGCCCTGGGGGTCGCTCCTACAATGAGCAGTTCTTC. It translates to CASSPGGRSYNEQFF.

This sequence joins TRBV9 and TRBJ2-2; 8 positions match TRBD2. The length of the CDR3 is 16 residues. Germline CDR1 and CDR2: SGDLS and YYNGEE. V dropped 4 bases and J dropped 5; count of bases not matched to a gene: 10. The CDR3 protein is CASSPLPGGRTGELFF. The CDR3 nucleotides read TGTGCCAGCAGCCCTTTGCCGGGGGGGCGTACCGGGGAGCTGTTTTTT.

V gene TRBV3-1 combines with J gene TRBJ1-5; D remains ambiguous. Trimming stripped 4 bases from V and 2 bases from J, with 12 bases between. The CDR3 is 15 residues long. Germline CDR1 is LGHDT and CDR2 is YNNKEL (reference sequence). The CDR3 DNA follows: TGTGCCAGCAGCCCCGGGGTCGTCCGCAATCAGCCCCAGCATTTT. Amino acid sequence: CASSPGVVRNQPQHF.

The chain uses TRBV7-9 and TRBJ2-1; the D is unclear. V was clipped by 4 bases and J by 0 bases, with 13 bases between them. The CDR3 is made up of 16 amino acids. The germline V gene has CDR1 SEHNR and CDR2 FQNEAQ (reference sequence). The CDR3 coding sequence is TGTGCCAGCAGCTCCTACCCACTGAGCTCCTACAATGAGCAGTTCTTC. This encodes CASSSYPLSSYNEQFF.

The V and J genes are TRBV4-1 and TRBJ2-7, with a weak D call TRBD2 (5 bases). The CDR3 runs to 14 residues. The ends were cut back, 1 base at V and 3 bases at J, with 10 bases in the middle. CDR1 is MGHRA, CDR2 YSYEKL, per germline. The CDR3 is CASSQVPGDYEQYF. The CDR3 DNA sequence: TGCGCCAGCAGCCAAGTTCCCGGGGACTACGAGCAGTACTTC.